What follows are 18 T cell receptor beta chains derived from one specimen sequenced in a study of blood T cell repertoires in COVID-19. TCRdb's table, derived via immunoSEQ multiplex PCR, lists solely in-frame clones and lacks some. Seen here are 200,000 to 250,000 clones, roughly nine tenths observed once, and the top ten hold around 1.2%. Sequenced input: peripheral blood. Every receptor here comes from a man between 25 and 39 years old with acute or convalescent COVID-19.

V and J are TRBV19 and TRBJ1-2; 8 bases line up with TRBD1. The ends lost 9 bases at V and 1 base at J; junction bases unmatched: 7. This CDR3 comprises 14 residues. Germline assignment: CDR1 LNHDA and CDR2 SQIVND (reference sequence). CDR3 protein: CASQGARYNYGYTF. The CDR3 nucleotides are TGTGCCAGCCAGGGGGCGCGTTATAACTATGGCTACACCTTC.

The CDR3 nucleotides read TGTGCCAGCAGCCAAGGGGCAAAAGCAGATACGCAGTATTTT. It translates to CASSQGAKADTQYF. The rearrangement joins TRBV4-2 to TRBJ2-3; D gene ambiguous. This CDR3 is 14 amino acids long. The V gene lost 1 base and the J gene lost 4 bases, with 9 bases spanning the gap. The germline CDR1 and CDR2 sequences are LGHNA and YNFKEQ.

V usage is TRBV4-1 and J usage is TRBJ2-7; the match to TRBD1 covers 8 bases. Trimming removed 5 bases from V and 4 bases from J; junction bases left unmatched: 13. CDR3 size: 16 residues. The germline V gene encodes CDR1 MGHRA and CDR2 YSYEKL. The CDR3 region has the DNA TGCGCCAGCAGCTTTACGAGTACAGGGGGATTGTACGAGCAGTACTTC. This translates into CASSFTSTGGLYEQYF.

The chain recombines TRBV28 with TRBJ1-5; TRBD1 agrees at 7 bases. The CDR3 runs to 10 residues. The V segment lost 8 bases and the J segment 12 bases; nucleotides outside the gene matches: 4. In germline, CDR1 is MDHEN, CDR2 SYDVKM. The CDR3 nucleotides read TGTGCCAGCGAGGGGACAGTCCAGCATTTT. This encodes CASEGTVQHF.

The J gene is TRBJ2-5, the V gene TRBV30; 9 nucleotides line up with TRBD2. The CDR3 length is 19 residues. The ends lost 0 bases at V and 6 bases at J; junction bases unmatched: 20. Germline CDR1 is GTSNPN and CDR2 is SVGIG (reference sequence). CDR3 residues: CAWSVRTAGLSGSLKTQYF. The CDR3, as DNA: TGTGCCTGGAGTGTACGTACGGCAGGGCTTAGCGGGAGTTTGAAGACCCAGTACTTC.

The sample holds one count of this clone. The chain joins TRBV4-2 to TRBJ2-7; 10 positions agree with TRBD2. In germline, CDR1 is LGHNA, CDR2 YNFKEQ. CDR3 length equals 18 residues. The V segment lost 0 bases and the J segment 0 bases; nucleotides outside the gene matches: 8. The DNA of the CDR3 is TGTGCCAGCAGCCAAGACGGACTAGCGGCTACCAGCTCCTACGAGCAGTACTTC. As protein: CASSQDGLAATSSYEQYF.

The genes are TRBV7-8 and TRBJ1-3; D may be TRBD1 (6 bases). CDR1 is SGHVS and CDR2 is FQNEAQ in the germline V gene. The CDR3 loop spans 16 amino acids. Trimming removed 2 bases from V and 0 bases from J, with 11 bases in between. CDR3 residues: CASSLTQGSSGNTIYF. CDR3 in DNA: TGTGCCAGCAGCTTAACGCAGGGGAGCTCTGGAAACACCATATATTTT.

The CDR3 reads CASSLRQSYGYTF. The CDR3 DNA follows: TGTGCCAGCAGCTTGAGACAGAGCTATGGCTACACCTTC. The rearrangement uses TRBV7-2 and TRBJ1-2, with D possibly being TRBD1 (5 bases). The V end lost 3 bases, the J end lost 4 bases, and 9 bases lay between the germline ends. CDR3 length: 13 amino acids. The germline gives CDR1 SGHTA, CDR2 FQGNSA. The whole variable domain, remainder taken from reference TRBV7-2 and TRBJ1-2, is GAGVSQSPSNKVTEKGKDVELRCDPISGHTALYWYRQSLGQGLEFLIYFQGNSAPDKSGLPSDRFSAERTGGSVSTLTIQRTQQEDSAVYLCASSLRQSYGYTFGSGTRLTVV.

The genes are TRBV19 and TRBJ2-1, with D uncertain. The CDR3 contains 17 residues. Germline CDR1 LNHDA, CDR2 SQIVND (reference sequence). Trimming took 3 bases from V and 4 from J, leaving 19 bases between them. CDR3 sequence: CASSITPRTTIYNEQFF. CDR3 bases: TGTGCCAGTAGTATCACGCCCCGCACTACGATTTACAATGAGCAGTTCTTC.

The chain employs TRBV6-6 and TRBJ2-5; 9 nucleotides agree with TRBD1. The CDR3 is made up of 16 amino acids. The germline V gene encodes CDR1 MNHNY and CDR2 SVGAGI (reference sequence). Trimming took 6 bases from V and 5 from J; bases not matched to a gene: 13. CDR3 DNA: TGTGCCAGCAGCCATTTCCGGGACAGGGAAGGGGAGACCCAGTACTTC. It encodes CASSHFRDREGETQYF.

DNA of the CDR3: TGTGCCAGCAGCTTAACAGGGCGCGCGTCCGGGGCCAACGTCCTGACTTTC. This codes for CASSLTGRASGANVLTF. The chain combines TRBV5-8 with TRBJ2-6; weak D call: TRBD1 (6 bases). Germline CDR1 SGHTS, CDR2 YDEGEE. This CDR3 is built from 17 residues. Trimming stripped 2 bases from V and 4 bases from J, with 16 bases between.

The chain combines TRBV29-1 with TRBJ1-2; maybe TRBD1 (5 bases). Per germline, CDR1 SQVTM and CDR2 ANQGSEA. This CDR3 spans 13 amino acids. V gave up 5 bases and J gave up 0 bases, with 10 bases separating them. The CDR3 DNA sequence: TGCAGCGTTCTGGACAAGACTAACTATGGCTACACCTTC. This sequence encodes CSVLDKTNYGYTF.

J is TRBJ2-3 and V is TRBV12-3 or TRBV12-4; D unresolved. This CDR3 contains 12 residues. V lost 5 bases and J 2 bases, leaving 5 bases between the germline ends. CDR3 sequence: CASSGITDTQYF. The CDR3, as DNA: TGTGCCAGCAGTGGCATCACAGATACGCAGTATTTT.

This rearrangement joins TRBV7-6 to TRBJ2-3; 8 nucleotides match TRBD2. This CDR3 contains 16 residues. From germline, CDR1 is SGHVS and CDR2 FNYEAQ. With V trimmed by 5 bases and J by 5 bases, 12 bases remained unmatched. The CDR3 sequence: CASSDSGTPRGDTQYF. CDR3 coding DNA: TGTGCCAGCAGCGATAGCGGGACCCCGAGAGGAGATACGCAGTATTTT.

The rearrangement uses TRBV5-4 and TRBJ2-1, with D unresolved. V was clipped by 4 bases and J by 7 bases, with 12 bases between them. Germline V CDR1 and CDR2: SGHNT, YYREEE (reference sequence). The CDR3 extends over 13 amino acids. The CDR3: CASSPGNMNEQFF. CDR3 bases: TGTGCCAGCAGCCCAGGCAACATGAATGAGCAGTTCTTC.

The gene calls are TRBV9 and TRBJ1-4, with TRBD1 identical over 8 bases. The CDR3 contains 14 residues. With 4 bases clipped from V and 4 bases from J, the junction kept 3 bases outside the gene matches. Germline V gene data show CDR1 as SGDLS and CDR2 as YYNGEE. The CDR3 DNA reads as TGTGCCAGCAGCCTGGACAGGGTTAATGAAAAACTGTTTTTT. Protein sequence: CASSLDRVNEKLFF.

CDR3 residues: CASSWLTGNIYNEQFF. In DNA, the CDR3 is TGTGCCAGCAGTTGGCTTACAGGGAATATCTACAATGAGCAGTTCTTC. V is TRBV2 and J is TRBJ2-1, with a tentative D call TRBD1 (6 bases). CDR1 and CDR2 (germline): SNHLY, FYNNEI. This CDR3 spans 16 amino acids. Trimming left V 5 bases short and J 3 bases short, with 17 bases between.

J is TRBJ2-5 and V is TRBV5-1; 9 bases agree with TRBD2. The junction had 8 bases not matched to a gene; V was cut back by 7 bases and J by 4 bases. The CDR3 consists of 14 residues. Germline lookup yields CDR1 SGHRS and CDR2 YFSETQ. CDR3 sequence reads: CASHLAGTAETQYF. CDR3 nucleotides: TGCGCCAGCCATCTAGCGGGGACCGCAGAGACCCAGTACTTC.